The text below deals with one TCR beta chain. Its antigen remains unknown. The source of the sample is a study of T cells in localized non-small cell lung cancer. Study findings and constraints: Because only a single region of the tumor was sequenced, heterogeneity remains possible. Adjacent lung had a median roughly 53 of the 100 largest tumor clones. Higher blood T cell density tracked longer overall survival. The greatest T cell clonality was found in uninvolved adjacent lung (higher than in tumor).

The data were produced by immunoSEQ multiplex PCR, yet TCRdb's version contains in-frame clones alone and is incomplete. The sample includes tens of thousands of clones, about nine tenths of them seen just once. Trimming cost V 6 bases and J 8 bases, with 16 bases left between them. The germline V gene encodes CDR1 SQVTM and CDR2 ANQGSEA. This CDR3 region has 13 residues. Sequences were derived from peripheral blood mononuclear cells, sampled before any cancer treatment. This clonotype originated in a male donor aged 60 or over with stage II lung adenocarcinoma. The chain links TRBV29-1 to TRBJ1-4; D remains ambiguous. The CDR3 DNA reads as TGCAGCGTCCAGGACTCCAGAGGAGAAAAACTGTTTTTT. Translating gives CSVQDSRGEKLFF.